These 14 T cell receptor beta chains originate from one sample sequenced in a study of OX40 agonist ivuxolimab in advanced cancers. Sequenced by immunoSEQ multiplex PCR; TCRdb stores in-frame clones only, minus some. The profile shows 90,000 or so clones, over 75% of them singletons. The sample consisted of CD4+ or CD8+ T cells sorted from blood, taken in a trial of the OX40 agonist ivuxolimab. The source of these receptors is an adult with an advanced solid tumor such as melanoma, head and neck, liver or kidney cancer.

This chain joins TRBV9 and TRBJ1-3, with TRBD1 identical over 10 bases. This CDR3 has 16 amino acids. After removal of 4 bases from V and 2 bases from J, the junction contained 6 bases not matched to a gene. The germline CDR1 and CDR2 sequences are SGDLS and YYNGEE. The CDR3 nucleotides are TGTGCCAGCAGCATCACCGGGACAGGGGCTGGAAACACCATATATTTT. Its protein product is CASSITGTGAGNTIYF.

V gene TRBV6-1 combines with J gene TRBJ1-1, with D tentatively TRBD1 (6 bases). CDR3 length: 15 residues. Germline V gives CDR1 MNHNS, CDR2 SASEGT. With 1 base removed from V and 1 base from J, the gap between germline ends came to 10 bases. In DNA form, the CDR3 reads TGTGCCAGCAGTGAAGTCCCGACAGGGAACACTGAAGCTTTCTTT. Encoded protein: CASSEVPTGNTEAFF.

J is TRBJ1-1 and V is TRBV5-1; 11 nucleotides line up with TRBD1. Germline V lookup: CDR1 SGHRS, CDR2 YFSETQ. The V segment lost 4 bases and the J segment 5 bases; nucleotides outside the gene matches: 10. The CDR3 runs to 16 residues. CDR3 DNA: TGCGCCAGCAGCCCCTCGGGACAGGGGGTCGGGACTGAAGCTTTCTTT. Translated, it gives CASSPSGQGVGTEAFF.

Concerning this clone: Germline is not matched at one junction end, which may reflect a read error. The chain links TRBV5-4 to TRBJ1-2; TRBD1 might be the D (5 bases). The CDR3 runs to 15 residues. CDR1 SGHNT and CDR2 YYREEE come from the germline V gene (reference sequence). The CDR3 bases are TGCGCCAGCAGCCAAGCTGTCCAGGGAGGACATGGCTACACCTTC. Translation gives CASSQAVQGGHGYTF.

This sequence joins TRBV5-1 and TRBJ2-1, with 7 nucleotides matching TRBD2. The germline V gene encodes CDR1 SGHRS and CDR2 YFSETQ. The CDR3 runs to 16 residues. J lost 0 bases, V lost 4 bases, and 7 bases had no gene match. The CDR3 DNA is TGCGCCAGCAGCCGGACTGTAGCGGGCTCCTACAATGAGCAGTTCTTC. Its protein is CASSRTVAGSYNEQFF.

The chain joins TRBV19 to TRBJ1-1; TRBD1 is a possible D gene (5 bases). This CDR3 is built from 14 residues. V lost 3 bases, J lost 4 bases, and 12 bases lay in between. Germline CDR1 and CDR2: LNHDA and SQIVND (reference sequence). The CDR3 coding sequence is TGTGCCAGTAGTATGGGGCAGACGGCCACTGAAGCTTTCTTT. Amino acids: CASSMGQTATEAFF.

This chain's CDR3 is CASSPFKRRDSGANVLTF. In DNA form, the CDR3 reads TGTGCCAGCTCACCGTTCAAACGCCGAGACTCTGGGGCCAACGTCCTGACTTTC. This chain joins TRBV18 and TRBJ2-6; D is unclear. This CDR3 region has 18 residues. The germline CDR1 and CDR2 sequences are KGHSH and LQKENI. V was clipped by 3 bases and J by 0 bases, with 15 bases between them.

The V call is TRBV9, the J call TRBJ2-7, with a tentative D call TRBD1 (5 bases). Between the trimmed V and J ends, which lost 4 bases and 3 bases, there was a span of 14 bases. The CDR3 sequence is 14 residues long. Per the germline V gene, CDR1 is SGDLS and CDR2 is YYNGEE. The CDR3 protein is CASSTQGHDYEQYV. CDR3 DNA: TGTGCCAGCAGCACCCAGGGTCACGACTACGAGCAGTACGTC.

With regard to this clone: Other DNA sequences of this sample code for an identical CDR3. DNA for the CDR3: TGTGCCTGGAGCCGGGACAGCAATCAGCCCCAGCATTTT. This encodes CAWSRDSNQPQHF. The chain has TRBV30 and TRBJ1-5; possibly TRBD1 for D (5 bases). The germline V gene has CDR1 GTSNPN and CDR2 SVGIG (reference sequence). CDR3 size: 13 residues. V lost 3 bases, J lost 1 base, and 7 bases lay in between.

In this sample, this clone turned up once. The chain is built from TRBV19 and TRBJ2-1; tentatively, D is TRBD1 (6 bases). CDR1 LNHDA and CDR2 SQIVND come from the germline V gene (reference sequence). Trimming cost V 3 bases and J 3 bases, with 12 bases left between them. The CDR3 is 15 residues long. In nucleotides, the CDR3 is TGTGCCAGTAGTATTGGGGGCTTCCTCTACAATGAGCAGTTCTTC. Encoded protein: CASSIGGFLYNEQFF.

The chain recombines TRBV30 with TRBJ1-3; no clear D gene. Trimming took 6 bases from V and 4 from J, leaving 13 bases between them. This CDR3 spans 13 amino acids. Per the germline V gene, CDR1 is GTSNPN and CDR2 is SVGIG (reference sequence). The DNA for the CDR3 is TGTGCCTGTTCCCCGGGTGCAGGAAACACCATATATTTT. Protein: CACSPGAGNTIYF.

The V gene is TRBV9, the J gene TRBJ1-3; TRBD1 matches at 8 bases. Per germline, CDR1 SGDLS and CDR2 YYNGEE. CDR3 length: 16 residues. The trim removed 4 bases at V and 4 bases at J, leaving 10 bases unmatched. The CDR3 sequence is CASSPMDREPGNTIYF. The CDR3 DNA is TGTGCCAGCAGCCCTATGGACAGGGAGCCAGGAAACACCATATATTTT.

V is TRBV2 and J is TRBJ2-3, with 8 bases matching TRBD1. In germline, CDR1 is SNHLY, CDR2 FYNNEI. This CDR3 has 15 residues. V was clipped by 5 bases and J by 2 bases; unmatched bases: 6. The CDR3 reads CASSRRDRTTDTQYF. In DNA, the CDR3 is TGTGCCAGCAGTCGCCGGGACAGGACCACAGATACGCAGTATTTT.

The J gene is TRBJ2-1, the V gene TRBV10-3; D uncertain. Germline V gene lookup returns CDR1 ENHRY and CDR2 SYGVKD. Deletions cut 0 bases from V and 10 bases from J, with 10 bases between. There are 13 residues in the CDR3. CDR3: CAISESMVKEQFF. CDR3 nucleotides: TGTGCCATCAGTGAGTCGATGGTGAAGGAGCAGTTCTTC.